This T cell receptor (beta chain) comes out of a study of shared clonotypes between healthy human individuals. Study background: The plates for each donor numbered three CD4 naive, three CD4 memory, two CD8 naive and one CD8 memory. The study's findings and limits: Clonotype sharing across donors was expected to vary with sequencing depth. Since donors were few, the genetic and exposure-history diversity represented was limited.

About this clone: Its matching antigen is unknown.

The method was immunoSEQ multiplex PCR; TCRdb's version includes in-frame clones alone and lacks a portion of them. The data show approximately 840,000 clones, with around 96% seen just once and approximately 0.2% held by the top ten. Naive CD8 isolation took CD45RO-negative cells positively selected for CCR7 and excluded terminally differentiated effector memory CD45RA+ cells. There were no recent acute infections or vaccinations among the donors, who were healthy HIV-negative adults. The length of the CDR3 is 15 residues. Trimming took off 5 bases at V and 0 bases at J, with 11 bases between the two ends. CDR1 is MNHEY and CDR2 is SMNVEV in the germline V gene (reference sequence).

The rearrangement joins TRBV27 to TRBJ2-1; D ambiguous. This TCR derives from a man aged 25 to 40 in good health. Sequenced material: naive CD8+ T cells sorted from blood. DNA for the CDR3: TGTGCCAGCAGTGAGCTGAGCAGCTCCTACAATGAGCAGTTCTTC. Its translation is CASSELSSSYNEQFF.